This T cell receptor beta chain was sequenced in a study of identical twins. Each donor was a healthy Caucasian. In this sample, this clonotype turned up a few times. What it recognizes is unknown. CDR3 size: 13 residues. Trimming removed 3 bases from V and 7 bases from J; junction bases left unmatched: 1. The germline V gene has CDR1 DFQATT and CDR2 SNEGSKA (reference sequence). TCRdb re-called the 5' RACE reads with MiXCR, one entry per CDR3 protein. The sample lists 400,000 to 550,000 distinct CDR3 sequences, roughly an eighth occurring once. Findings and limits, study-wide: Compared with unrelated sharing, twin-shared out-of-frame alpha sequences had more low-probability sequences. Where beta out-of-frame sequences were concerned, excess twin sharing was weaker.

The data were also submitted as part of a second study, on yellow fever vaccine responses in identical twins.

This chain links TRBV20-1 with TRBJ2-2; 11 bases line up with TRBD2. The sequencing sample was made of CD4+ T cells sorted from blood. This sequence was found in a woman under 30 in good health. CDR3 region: CSARTSGIGELFF. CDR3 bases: TGCAGTGCTAGGACTAGCGGGATCGGGGAGCTGTTTTTT.